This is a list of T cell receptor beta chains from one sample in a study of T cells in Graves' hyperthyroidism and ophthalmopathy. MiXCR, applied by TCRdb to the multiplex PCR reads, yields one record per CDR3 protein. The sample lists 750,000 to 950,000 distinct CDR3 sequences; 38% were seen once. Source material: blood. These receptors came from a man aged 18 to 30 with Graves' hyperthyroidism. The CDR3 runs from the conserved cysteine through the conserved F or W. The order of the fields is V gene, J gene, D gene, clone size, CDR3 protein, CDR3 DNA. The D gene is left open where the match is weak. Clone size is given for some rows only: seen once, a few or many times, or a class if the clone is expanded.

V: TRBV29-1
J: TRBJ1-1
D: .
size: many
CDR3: CSVGSEGPEAFF
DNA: TGCAGCGTTGGGAGTGAGGGGCCCGAAGCTTTCTTT

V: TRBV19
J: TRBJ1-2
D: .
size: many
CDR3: CASSKRYYGYTF
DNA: TGTGCCAGTAGTAAGAGATACTATGGCTACACCTTC

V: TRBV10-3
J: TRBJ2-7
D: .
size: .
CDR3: CAISEPSGVRTYEQYF
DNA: TGTGCCATCAGTGAGCCCTCGGGGGTCAGAACCTACGAGCAGTACTTC

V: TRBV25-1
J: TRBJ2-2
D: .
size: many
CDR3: CASSPRVVVLTGELFF
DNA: TGTGCCAGCAGCCCTAGGGTGGTTGTACTCACCGGGGAGCTGTTTTTT

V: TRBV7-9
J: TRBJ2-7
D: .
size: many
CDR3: CASSLALVYEQYF
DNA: TGTGCCAGCAGCTTAGCATTAGTTTACGAGCAGTACTTC

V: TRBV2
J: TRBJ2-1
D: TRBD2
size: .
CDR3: CASSEARLAGGNEQFF
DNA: TGTGCCAGCAGTGAAGCGCGACTAGCGGGGGGGAATGAGCAGTTCTTC

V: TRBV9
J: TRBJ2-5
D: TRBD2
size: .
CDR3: CARSERGLRETQNF
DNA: TGTGCCAGGAGTGAGCGGGGCCTTCGGGAGACCCAGAACTTC

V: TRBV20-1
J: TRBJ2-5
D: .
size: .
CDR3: CSASRGLETQYF
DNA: TGCAGTGCTAGTCGGGGTTTGGAGACCCAGTACTTC

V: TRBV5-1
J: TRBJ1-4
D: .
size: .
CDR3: CASSPQGSVDEKLFF
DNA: TGCGCCAGCAGCCCCCAGGGGTCTGTCGATGAAAAACTGTTTTTT

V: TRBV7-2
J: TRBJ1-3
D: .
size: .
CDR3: CASSSTTESSGNTIYF
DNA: TGTGCCAGCAGCTCGACGACAGAGTCCTCTGGAAACACCATATATTTT

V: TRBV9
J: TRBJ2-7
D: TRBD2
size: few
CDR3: CASSVGTSGRVYEQYF
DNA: TGTGCCAGCAGCGTAGGGACTAGCGGGAGGGTCTACGAGCAGTACTTC

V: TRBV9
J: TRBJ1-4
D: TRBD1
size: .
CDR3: CASSVEGQPNEKLFF
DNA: TGTGCCAGCAGCGTAGAGGGACAGCCTAATGAAAAACTGTTTTTT

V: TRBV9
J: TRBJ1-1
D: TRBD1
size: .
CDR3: CASSPRTGADTEAFF
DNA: TGTGCCAGCAGCCCCAGGACAGGGGCGGACACTGAAGCTTTCTTT

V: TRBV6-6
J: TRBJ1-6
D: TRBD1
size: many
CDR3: CASSGQGGNSPLHF
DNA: TGTGCCAGTAGTGGACAGGGTGGGAATTCACCCCTCCACTTT

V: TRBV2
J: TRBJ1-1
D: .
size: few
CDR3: CASNGQMGTEAFF
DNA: TGTGCCAGCAATGGGCAAATGGGCACTGAAGCTTTCTTT

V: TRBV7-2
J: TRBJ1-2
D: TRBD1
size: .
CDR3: CASGDRGGPRRGYTF
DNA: TGTGCCAGCGGAGACAGGGGCGGGCCGCGGAGGGGCTACACCTTC

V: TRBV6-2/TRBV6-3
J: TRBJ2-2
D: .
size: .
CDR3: CASSYREHPDTGELFF
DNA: TGTGCCAGCAGTTACAGGGAGCACCCGGACACCGGGGAGCTGTTTTTT

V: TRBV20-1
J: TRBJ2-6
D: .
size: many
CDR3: CSGGPSGANVLTF
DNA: TGCAGCGGGGGGCCCTCTGGGGCCAACGTCCTGACTTTC

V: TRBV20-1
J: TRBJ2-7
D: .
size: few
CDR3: CSARDRGPLYEQYF
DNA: TGCAGTGCTAGAGATAGAGGGCCCCTCTACGAGCAGTACTTC

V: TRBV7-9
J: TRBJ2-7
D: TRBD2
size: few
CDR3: CASSSGAGVGYEQYF
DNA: TGTGCCAGCAGCTCCGGGGCGGGGGTCGGTTACGAGCAGTACTTC

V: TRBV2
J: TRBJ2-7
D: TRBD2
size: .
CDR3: CASTALSGGSSEQYF
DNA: TGTGCCAGCACTGCTTTGAGCGGGGGTAGTAGCGAGCAGTACTTC

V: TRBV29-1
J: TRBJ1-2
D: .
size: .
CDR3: CSLRTTGIYGYTF
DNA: TGCAGCCTTAGAACCACAGGGATCTATGGCTACACCTTC

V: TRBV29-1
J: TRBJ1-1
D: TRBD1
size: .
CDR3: CSVKPGQGMNTEAFF
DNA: TGCAGCGTCAAACCGGGACAGGGGATGAACACTGAAGCTTTCTTT

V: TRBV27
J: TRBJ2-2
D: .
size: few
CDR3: CASRRSTGELFF
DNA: TGTGCCAGCAGGAGGAGCACCGGGGAGCTGTTTTTT

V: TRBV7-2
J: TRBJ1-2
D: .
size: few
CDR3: CASSLSPGYGYTF
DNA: TGTGCCAGCAGCTTATCCCCAGGATATGGCTACACCTTC

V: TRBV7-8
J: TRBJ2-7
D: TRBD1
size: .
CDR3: CASSWGQVSSYERYF
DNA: TGTGCCAGCAGCTGGGGACAGGTTAGCTCCTACGAGCGGTACTTC

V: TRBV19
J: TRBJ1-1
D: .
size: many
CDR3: CASSMGPTRAEAFF
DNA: TGTGCCAGTAGTATGGGACCCACGAGGGCTGAAGCTTTCTTT

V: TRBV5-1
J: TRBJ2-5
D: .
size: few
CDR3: CASSRQRGETQYF
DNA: TGCGCCAGCAGCCGCCAGCGTGGGGAGACCCAGTACTTC

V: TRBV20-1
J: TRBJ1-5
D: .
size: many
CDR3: CGLEAGSNQPQHF
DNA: TGCGGCCTTGAGGCGGGTAGCAATCAGCCCCAGCATTTT

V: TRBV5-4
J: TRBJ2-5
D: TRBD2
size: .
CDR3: CASRDGGAKEAQYF
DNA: TGTGCCAGCCGGGACGGGGGGGCCAAAGAGGCCCAGTACTTC

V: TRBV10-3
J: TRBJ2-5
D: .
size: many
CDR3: CAISGGFTEETQYF
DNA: TGTGCCATCAGTGGCGGTTTCACGGAGGAGACCCAGTACTTC

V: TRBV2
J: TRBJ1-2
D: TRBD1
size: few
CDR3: CASSGKTQGLDGYTF
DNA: TGTGCCAGCAGTGGGAAGACACAGGGGCTTGATGGCTACACCTTC

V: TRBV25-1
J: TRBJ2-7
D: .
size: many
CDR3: CASSEYYGYEQYF
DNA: TGTGCCAGCAGTGAATATTACGGCTACGAGCAGTACTTC

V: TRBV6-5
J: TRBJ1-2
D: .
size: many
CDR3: CASSYSLRSYGYTF
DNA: TGTGCCAGCAGTTACTCGCTCAGAAGCTATGGCTACACCTTC

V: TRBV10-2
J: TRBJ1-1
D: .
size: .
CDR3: CASLRGGNTEAFF
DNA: TGCGCCAGTCTAAGGGGTGGGAACACTGAAGCTTTCTTT

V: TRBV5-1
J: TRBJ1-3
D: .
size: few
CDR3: CASSWGDSGNTIYF
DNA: TGCGCCAGCAGCTGGGGGGACTCTGGAAACACCATATATTTT

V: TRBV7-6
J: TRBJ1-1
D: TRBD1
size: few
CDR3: CASSAPGQTTEAFF
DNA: TGTGCCAGCAGCGCCCCGGGACAGACAACTGAAGCTTTCTTT

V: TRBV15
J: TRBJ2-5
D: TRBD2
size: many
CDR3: CATSQRGYQETQYF
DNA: TGTGCCACCAGTCAGCGGGGCTACCAAGAGACCCAGTACTTC

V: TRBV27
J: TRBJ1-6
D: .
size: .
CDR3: CASSPSFGQTYNSPLHF
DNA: TGTGCCAGCAGTCCATCCTTTGGACAGACTTATAATTCACCCCTCCACTTT

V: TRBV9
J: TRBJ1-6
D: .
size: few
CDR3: CASSVESGVNSPLHF
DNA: TGTGCCAGCAGCGTAGAATCGGGGGTTAATTCACCCCTCCACTTT

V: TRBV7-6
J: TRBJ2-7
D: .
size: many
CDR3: CASSQERGGYEQYF
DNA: TGTGCCAGCAGCCAAGAAAGGGGCGGCTACGAGCAGTACTTC

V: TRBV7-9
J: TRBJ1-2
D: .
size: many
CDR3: CASSLVLPSEDGYTF
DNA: TGTGCCAGCAGCTTAGTTCTCCCGTCCGAGGATGGCTACACCTTC

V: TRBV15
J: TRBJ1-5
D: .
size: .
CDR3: CATSSYRQGNQPQHF
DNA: TGTGCCACCAGCAGTTACCGGCAGGGAAATCAGCCCCAGCATTTT

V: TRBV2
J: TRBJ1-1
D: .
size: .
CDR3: CASSKGQMNTEAFF
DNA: TGTGCCAGCAGCAAAGGACAGATGAACACTGAAGCTTTCTTT

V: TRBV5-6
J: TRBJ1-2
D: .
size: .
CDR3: CASSWGADYGYTF
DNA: TGTGCCAGCAGCTGGGGAGCGGACTATGGCTACACCTTC

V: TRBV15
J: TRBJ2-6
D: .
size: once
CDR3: CATSSARLFSGANVLTF
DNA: TGTGCCACCAGCAGCGCCCGACTGTTCTCTGGGGCCAACGTCCTGACTTTC

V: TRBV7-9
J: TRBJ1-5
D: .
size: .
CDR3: CASSQARSPGPQHF
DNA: TGCGCCAGCAGCCAGGCCAGGTCGCCGGGACCCCAGCATTTT

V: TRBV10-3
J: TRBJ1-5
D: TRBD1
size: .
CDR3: CAISTPTGEVQPQHF
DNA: TGTGCCATCAGTACTCCTACAGGGGAAGTACAGCCCCAGCATTTT

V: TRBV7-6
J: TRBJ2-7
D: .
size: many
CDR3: CASSLTGPTYEQYF
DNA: TGTGCCAGCAGCTTAACAGGTCCTACCTACGAGCAGTACTTC

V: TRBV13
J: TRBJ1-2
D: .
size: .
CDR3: CASSLAQSYGCTF
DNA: TGTGCCAGCAGCTTAGCCCAGAGCTATGGCTGCACCTTC